The TCR beta chain described here comes from a study of T cell repertoires in cytomegalovirus infection. TCRdb reprocessed the reads via MiXCR and lists one record per CDR3 protein. This sample has some 920,000 distinct CDR3 sequences, with 31% found just once. On this clonotype: Its antigen is not known.

Trimming shortened V by 10 bases and J by 6 bases, and 10 bases separated the two germline ends. The CDR3 sequence is 11 residues long. Germline V gene data show CDR1 as MNHEY and CDR2 as SMNVEV (reference sequence). The chain carries TRBV27 and TRBJ2-1; D is undetermined. The material sequenced was cultured CD8+ T cells from PBMCs, taken from culture after CMV antigen stimulation. This clonotype originated in a human donor in good health (CMV status not recorded). Some clones in this sample may be carry-over from other donors' samples. The CDR3 nucleotides read TGTGCCACCGTGGTGAGCAATGAGCAGTTCTTC. This sequence encodes CATVVSNEQFF.